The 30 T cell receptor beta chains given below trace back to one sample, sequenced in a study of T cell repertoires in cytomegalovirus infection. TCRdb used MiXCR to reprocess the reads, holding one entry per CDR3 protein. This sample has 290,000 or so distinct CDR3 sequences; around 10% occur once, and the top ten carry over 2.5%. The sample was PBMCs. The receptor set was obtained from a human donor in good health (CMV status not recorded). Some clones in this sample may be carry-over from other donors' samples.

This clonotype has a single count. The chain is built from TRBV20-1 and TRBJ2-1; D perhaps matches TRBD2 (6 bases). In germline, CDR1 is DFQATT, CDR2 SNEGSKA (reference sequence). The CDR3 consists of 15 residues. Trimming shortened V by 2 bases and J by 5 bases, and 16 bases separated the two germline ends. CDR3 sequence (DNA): TGCAGTGCTAGACCGGCGGGGCTCTCTCACAATGAGCAGTTCTTC. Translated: CSARPAGLSHNEQFF.

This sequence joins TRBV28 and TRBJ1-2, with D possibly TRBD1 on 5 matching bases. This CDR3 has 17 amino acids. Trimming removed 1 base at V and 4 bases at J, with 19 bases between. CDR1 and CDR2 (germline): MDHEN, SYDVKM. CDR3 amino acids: CASSLSFSVGGAYGYTF. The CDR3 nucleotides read TGTGCCAGCAGTTTATCCTTTTCCGTAGGAGGGGCCTATGGCTACACCTTC.

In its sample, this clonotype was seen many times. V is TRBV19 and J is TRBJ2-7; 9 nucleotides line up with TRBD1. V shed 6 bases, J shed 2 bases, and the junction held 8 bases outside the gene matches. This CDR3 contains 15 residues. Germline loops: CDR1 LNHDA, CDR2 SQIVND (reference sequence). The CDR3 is CASRPGTGKAYEQYF. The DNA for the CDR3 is TGTGCCAGTAGGCCCGGGACAGGGAAAGCCTACGAGCAGTACTTC.

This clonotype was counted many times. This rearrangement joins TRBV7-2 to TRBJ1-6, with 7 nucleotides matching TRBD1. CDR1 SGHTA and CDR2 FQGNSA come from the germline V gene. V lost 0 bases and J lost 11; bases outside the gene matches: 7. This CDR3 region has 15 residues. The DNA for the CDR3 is TGTGCCAGCAGCTTAGCGACAGGGTCATATGCACCCCTCCACTTT. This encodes CASSLATGSYAPLHF.

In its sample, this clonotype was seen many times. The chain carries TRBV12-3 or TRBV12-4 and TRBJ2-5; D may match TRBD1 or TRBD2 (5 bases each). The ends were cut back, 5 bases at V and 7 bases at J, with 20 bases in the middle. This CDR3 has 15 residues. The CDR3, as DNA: TGTGCCAGCAGTCAACACGGGTCGGCGAGGGGGACCCAGTACTTC. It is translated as CASSQHGSARGTQYF.

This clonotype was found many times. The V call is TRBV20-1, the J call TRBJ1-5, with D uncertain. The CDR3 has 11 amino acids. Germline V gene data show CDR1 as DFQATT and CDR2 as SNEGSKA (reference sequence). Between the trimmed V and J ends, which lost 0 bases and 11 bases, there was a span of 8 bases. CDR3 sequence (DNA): TGCAGTGCTAGAGATAAGAGGGCCCAGCATTTT. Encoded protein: CSARDKRAQHF.

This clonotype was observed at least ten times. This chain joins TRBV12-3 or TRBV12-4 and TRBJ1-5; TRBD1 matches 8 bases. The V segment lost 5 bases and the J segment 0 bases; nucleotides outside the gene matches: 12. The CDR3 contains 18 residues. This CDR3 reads CASSPRDRSPYSNQPQHF. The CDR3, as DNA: TGTGCCAGCAGTCCAAGGGACAGGTCTCCTTATAGCAATCAGCCCCAGCATTTT.

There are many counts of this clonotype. The DNA of the CDR3 is TGTGCCAGCAGCCCAAGGACAGGGAACACTGAAGCTTTCTTT. This gives the protein CASSPRTGNTEAFF. The V call is TRBV7-3, the J call TRBJ1-1, with 7 bases matching TRBD1. CDR3 length: 14 amino acids. After removal of 5 bases from V and 1 base from J, the junction contained 4 bases not matched to a gene. Germline V gene sequence: CDR1 SGHTA, CDR2 FQGTGA.

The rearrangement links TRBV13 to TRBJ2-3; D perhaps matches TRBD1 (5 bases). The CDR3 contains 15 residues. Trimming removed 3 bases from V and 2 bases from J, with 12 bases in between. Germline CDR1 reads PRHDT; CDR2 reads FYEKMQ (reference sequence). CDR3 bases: TGTGCCAGCAGCTTGTCTGGGGCTCACACAGATACGCAGTATTTT. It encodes CASSLSGAHTDTQYF.

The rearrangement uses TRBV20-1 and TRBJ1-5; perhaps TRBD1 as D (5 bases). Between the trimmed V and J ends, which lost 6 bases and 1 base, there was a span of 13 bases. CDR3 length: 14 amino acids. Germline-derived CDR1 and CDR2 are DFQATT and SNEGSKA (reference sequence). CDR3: CSALWGDSNQPQHF. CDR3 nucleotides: TGCAGTGCCCTTTGGGGGGACAGCAATCAGCCCCAGCATTTT.

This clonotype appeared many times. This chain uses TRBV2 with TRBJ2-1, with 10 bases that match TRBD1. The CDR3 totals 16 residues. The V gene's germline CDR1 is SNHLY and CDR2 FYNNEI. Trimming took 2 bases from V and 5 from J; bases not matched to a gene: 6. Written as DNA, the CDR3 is TGTGCCAGCAGTGAAAGAGGGACAGGGGCGGACAATGAGCAGTTCTTC. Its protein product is CASSERGTGADNEQFF.

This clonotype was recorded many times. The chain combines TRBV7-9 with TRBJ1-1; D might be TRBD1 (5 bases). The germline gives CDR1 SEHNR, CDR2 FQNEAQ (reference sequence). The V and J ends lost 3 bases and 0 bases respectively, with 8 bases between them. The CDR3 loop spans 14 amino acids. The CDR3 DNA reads TGTGCCAGCAGCTTCGGAGGGGTGAACACTGAAGCTTTCTTT. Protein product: CASSFGGVNTEAFF.

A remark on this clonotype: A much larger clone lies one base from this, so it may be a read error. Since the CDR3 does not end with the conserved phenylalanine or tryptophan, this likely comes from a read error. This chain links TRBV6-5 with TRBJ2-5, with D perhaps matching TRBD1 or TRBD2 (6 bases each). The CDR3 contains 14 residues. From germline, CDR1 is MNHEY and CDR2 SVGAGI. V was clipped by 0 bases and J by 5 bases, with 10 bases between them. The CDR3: CASSYSGGYETQYL. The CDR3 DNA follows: TGTGCCAGCAGTTACTCGGGGGGCTATGAGACCCAGTACCTC.

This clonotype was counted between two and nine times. The CDR3 protein is CASSDGSSYNSPLHF. CDR3 DNA sequence: TGCGCCAGCAGCGACGGGAGCTCCTATAATTCACCCCTCCACTTT. J is TRBJ1-6 and V is TRBV5-1; D is undetermined. This CDR3 comprises 15 residues. The germline V and J ends were trimmed by 4 bases and 0 bases, with 8 bases remaining between them. Germline loops: CDR1 SGHRS, CDR2 YFSETQ.

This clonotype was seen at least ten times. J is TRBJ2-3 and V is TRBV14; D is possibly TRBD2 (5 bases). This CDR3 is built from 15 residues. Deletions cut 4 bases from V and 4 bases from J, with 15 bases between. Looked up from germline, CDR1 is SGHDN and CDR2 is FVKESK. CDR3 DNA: TGTGCCAGCAGCCGGGAGAGGGCAGTTTCAGATACGCAGTATTTT. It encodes CASSRERAVSDTQYF.

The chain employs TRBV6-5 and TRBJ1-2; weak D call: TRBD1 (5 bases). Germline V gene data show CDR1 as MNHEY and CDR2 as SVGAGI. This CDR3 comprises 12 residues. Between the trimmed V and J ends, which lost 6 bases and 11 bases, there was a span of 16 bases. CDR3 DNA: TGTGCCAGCAGCGGGACCACCCGGAGGTACACCTTC. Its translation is CASSGTTRRYTF.

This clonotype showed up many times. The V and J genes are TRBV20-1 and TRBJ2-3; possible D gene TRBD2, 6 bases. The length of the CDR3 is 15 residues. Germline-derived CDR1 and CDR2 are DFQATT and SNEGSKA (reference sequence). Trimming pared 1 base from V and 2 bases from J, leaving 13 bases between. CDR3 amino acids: CSARGPDYPTDTQYF. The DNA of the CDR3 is TGCAGTGCTAGAGGCCCGGACTACCCCACAGATACGCAGTATTTT.

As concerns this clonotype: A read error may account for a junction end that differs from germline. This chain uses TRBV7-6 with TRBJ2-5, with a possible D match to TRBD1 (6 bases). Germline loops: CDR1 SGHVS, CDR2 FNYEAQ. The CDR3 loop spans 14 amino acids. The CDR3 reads CASSLIGGDETRYF. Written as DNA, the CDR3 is TGTGCTAGCAGCTTGATAGGGGGAGACGAGACCCGGTACTTC. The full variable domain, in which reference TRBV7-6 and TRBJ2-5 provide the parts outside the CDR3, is GAGVSQSPRYKVTKRGQDVALRCDPISGHVSLYWYRQALGQGPEFLTYFNYEAQQDKSGLPNDRFSAERPEGSISTLTIQRTEQRDSAMYRCASSLIGGDETRYFGPGTRLLVL.

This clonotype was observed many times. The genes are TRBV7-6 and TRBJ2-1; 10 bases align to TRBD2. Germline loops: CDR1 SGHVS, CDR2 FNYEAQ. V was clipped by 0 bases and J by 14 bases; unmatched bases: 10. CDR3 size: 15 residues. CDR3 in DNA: TGTGCCAGCAGCTTAGCAGCGGGGGGGCCGCGGGTGAAGTTCTTC. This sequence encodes CASSLAAGGPRVKFF.

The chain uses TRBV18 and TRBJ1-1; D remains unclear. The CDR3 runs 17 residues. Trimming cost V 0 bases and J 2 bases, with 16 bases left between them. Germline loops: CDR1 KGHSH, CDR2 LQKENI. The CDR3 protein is CASSPPVGRRKNTEAFF. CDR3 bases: TGTGCCAGCTCACCACCGGTAGGGCGGCGAAAAAACACTGAAGCTTTCTTT.

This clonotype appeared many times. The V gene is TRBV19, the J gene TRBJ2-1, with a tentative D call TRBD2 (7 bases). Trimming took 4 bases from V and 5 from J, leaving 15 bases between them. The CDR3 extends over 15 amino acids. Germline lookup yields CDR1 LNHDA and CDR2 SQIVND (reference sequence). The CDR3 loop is CASSRRGPPHNEQFF. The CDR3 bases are TGTGCCAGTAGTAGGCGGGGGCCTCCCCACAATGAGCAGTTCTTC.

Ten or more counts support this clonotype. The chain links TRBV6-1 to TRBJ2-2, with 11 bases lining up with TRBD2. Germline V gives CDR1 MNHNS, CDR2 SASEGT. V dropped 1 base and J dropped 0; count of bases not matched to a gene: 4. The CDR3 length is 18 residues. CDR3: CASSEDLAGGSNTGELFF. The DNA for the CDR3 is TGTGCCAGCAGTGAAGATCTAGCGGGGGGCTCGAACACCGGGGAGCTGTTTTTT.

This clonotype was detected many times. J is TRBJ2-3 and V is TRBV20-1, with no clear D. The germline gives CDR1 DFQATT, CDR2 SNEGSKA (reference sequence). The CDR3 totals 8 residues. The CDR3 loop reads CSTDTQYF. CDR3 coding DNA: TGCAGCACAGATACGCAGTATTTT.

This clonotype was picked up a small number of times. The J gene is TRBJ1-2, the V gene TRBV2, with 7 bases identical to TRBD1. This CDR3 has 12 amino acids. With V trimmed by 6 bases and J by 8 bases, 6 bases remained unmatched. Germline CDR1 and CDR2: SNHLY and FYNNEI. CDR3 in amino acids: CASRIGGAGYTF. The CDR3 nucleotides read TGTGCCAGCAGAATAGGGGGCGCAGGCTACACCTTC.

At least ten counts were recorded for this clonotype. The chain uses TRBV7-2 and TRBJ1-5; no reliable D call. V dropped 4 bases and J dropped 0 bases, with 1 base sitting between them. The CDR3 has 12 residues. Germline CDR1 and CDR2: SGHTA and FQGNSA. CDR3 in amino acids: CASSYSNQPQHF. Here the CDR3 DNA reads TGTGCCAGCAGCTATAGCAATCAGCCCCAGCATTTT.

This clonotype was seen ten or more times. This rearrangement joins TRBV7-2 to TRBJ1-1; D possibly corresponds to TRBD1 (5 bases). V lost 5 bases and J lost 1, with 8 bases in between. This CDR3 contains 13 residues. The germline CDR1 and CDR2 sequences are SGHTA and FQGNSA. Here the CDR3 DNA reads TGTGCCAGCAGCATTCAGGGGAACACTGAAGCTTTCTTT. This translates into CASSIQGNTEAFF. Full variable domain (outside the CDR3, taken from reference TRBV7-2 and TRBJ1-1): GAGVSQSPSNKVTEKGKDVELRCDPISGHTALYWYRQSLGQGLEFLIYFQGNSAPDKSGLPSDRFSAERTGGSVSTLTIQRTQQEDSAVYLCASSIQGNTEAFFGQGTRLTVV.

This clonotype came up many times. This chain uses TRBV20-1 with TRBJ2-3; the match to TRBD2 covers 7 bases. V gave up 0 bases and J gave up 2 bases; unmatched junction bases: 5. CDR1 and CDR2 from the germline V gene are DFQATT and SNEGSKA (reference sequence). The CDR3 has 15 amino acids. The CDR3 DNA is TGCAGTGCTAGAGATCTAGCGGACATCACAGATACGCAGTATTTT. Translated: CSARDLADITDTQYF.

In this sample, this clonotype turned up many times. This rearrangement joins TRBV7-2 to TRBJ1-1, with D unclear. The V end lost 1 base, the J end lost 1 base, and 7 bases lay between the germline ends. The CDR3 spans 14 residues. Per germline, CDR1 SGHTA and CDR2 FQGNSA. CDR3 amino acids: CASSLDRRNTEAFF. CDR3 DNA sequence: TGTGCCAGCAGCTTAGACAGAAGGAACACTGAAGCTTTCTTT.

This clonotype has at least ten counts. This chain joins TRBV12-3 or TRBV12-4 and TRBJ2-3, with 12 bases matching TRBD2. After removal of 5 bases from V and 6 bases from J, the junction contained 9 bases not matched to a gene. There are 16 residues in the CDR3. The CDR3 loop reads CASSRTSGASSDTQYF. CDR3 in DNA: TGTGCCAGCAGTCGGACTAGCGGGGCCTCATCTGATACGCAGTATTTT.

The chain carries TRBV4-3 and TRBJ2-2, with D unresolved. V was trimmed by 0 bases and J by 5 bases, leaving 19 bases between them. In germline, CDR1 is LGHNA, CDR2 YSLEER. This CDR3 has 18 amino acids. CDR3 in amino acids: CASSQDTPGLRRTGELFF. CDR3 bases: TGCGCCAGCAGCCAAGATACCCCGGGCTTGAGAAGGACCGGGGAGCTGTTTTTT.